This T cell receptor beta chain came from a study of untreated major depressive disorder. The study, taken as a whole, reports: Depressed patients' CD4+ T cells carried increased TRBV05-01 (Vbeta 5.1) usage versus control CD4+ T cells.

V lost 8 bases and J lost 4; bases outside the gene matches: 11. CDR1 and CDR2 from the germline V gene are MNHEY and SMNVEV (reference sequence). This CDR3 has 15 residues. Worth noting for this clone: Its antigen remains unknown.

Only in-frame clones appear in the TCRdb table, and some are missing; sequencing was by immunoSEQ multiplex PCR. The sample contains some 27,000 clones, about 90% of which appear only once. No psychiatric drugs, including antidepressants, for at least 8 weeks beforehand. Participants with major medical conditions, Axis I/II comorbidities, regular medication or illicit drug use were excluded. The clonotype comes from a woman younger than 45 with major depressive disorder. Sequenced material: CD4+ T cells from PBMCs. The chain has TRBV27 and TRBJ2-1, with TRBD2 matching 7 bases. In nucleotides, the CDR3 is TGTGCCAGCTGGAGGCTAGCGGCACCATACAATGAGCAGTTCTTC. Its translation: CASWRLAAPYNEQFF.